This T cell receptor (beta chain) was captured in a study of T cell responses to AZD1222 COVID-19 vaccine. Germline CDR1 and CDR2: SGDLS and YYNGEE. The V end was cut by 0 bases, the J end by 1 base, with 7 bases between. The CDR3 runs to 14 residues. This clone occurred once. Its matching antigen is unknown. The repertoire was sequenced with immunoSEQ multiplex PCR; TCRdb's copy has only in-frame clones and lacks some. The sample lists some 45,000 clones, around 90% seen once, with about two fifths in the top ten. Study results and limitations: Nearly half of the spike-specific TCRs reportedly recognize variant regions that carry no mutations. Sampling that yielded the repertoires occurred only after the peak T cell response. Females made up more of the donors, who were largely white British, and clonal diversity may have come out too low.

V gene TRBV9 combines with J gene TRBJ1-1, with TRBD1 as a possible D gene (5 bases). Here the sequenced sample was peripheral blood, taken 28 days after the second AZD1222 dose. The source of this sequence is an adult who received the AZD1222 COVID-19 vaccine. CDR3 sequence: CASSVDQGNTEAFF. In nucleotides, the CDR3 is TGTGCCAGCAGCGTAGATCAGGGGAACACTGAAGCTTTCTTT.